The clone carrying this TCR beta chain has ten or more counts. As yet, its antigen is unknown. Trimming at V came to 8 bases and at J to 3 bases, leaving 9 bases not matched to a gene. From germline, CDR1 is DFQATT and CDR2 SNEGSKA (reference sequence). This CDR3 is built from 13 residues. Unique molecular identifiers were affixed to single, distinct cDNA molecules. TCRdb called the 5' RACE reads again in MiXCR, with one record for every CDR3 protein. There are tens of thousands of distinct CDR3 sequences in the sample; around 6% occur only once, and around an eighth lies in the top ten. This sample is drawn from a study of early T cells in non-severe SARS-CoV-2 infection. Study outcomes and limitations: VDJdb-based matching was biased toward anti-spike CD8 responses and missed private and CD4 specificities.

The sequence was collected from an adult who was a healthcare worker with PCR-confirmed SARS-CoV-2 infection or an uninfected control (not recorded which). What was sequenced was whole blood. This sequence joins TRBV20-1 and TRBJ2-7; 8 bases map to TRBD1. This CDR3 reads CSSLQGASYEQYF. In DNA, the CDR3 is TGCAGTTCACTTCAGGGGGCAAGCTACGAGCAGTACTTC.